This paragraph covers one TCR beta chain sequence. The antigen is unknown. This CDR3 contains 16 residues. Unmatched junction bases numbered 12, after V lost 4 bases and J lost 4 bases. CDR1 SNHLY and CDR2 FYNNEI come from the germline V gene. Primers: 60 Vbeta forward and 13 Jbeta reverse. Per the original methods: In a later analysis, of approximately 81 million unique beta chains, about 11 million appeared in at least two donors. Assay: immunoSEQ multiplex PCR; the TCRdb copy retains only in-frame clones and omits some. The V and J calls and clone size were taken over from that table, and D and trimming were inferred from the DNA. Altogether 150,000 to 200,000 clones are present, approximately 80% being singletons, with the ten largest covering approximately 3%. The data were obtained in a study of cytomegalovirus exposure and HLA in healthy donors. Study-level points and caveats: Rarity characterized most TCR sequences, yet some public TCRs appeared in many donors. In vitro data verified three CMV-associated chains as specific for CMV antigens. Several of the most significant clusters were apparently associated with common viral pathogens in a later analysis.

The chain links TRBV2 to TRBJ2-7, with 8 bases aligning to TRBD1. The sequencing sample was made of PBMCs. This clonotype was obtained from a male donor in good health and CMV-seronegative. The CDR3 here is CASSVGTGLSRYEQYF. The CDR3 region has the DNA TGTGCCAGCAGTGTTGGGACAGGTCTATCGAGGTACGAGCAGTACTTC.